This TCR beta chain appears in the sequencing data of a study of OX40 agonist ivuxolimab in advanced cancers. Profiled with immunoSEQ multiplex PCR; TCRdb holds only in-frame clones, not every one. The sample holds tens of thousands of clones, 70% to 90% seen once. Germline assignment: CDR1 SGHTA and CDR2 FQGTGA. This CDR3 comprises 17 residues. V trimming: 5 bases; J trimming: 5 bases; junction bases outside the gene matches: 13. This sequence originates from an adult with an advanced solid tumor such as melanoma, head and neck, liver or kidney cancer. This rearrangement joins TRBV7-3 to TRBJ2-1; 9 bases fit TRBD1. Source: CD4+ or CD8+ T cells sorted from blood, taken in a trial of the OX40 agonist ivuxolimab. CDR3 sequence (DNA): TGTGCCAGCAGCATTCCTCATCGGACAGGGGAAGACAATGAGCAGTTCTTC. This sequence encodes CASSIPHRTGEDNEQFF.